The present T cell receptor beta chain was sequenced within a study of shared clonotypes between healthy human individuals. Replicate PCRs from sorted subsets contained about 0.2 ug DNA, which is approximately 30,000 T cell genomes. Some clones are missing from TCRdb's copy, which holds only in-frame ones; the method was immunoSEQ multiplex PCR. This sample has roughly 2,500,000 clones; approximately 93% occur once, and the top ten carry about 0.34%. Germline V CDR1 and CDR2: SEHNR, FQNEAQ (reference sequence). This CDR3 contains 15 residues. Deletions cut 1 base from V and 7 bases from J, with 16 bases between.

Sequencing input: naive CD4+ T cells from PBMCs. The subset here: CD45RA+ positively selected. The clonotype comes from a man between 18 and 35 years old in good health. Some clones in this sample may be carry-over from other donors' samples. The chain recombines TRBV7-9 with TRBJ2-5; weak D call: TRBD2 (5 bases). The CDR3 DNA sequence: TGTGCCAGCAGCTTAGAAGTTTATGGGAGACCGACCCAGTACTTC. Translating gives CASSLEVYGRPTQYF.